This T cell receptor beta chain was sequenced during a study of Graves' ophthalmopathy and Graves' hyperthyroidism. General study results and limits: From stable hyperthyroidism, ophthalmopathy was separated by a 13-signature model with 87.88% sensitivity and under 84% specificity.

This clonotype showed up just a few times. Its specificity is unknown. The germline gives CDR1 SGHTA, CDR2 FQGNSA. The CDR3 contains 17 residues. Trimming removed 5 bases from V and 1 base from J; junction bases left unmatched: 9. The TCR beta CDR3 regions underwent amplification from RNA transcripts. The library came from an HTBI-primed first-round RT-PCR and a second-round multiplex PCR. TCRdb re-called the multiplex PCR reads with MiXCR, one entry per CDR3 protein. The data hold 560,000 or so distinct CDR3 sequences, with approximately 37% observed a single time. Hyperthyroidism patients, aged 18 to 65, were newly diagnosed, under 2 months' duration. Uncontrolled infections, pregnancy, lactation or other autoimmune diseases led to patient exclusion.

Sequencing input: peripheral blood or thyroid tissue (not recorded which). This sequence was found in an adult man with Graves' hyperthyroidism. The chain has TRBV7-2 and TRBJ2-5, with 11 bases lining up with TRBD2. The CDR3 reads CASSQEGTSGFQETQYF. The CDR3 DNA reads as TGTGCCAGCAGCCAAGAGGGGACTAGCGGATTCCAAGAGACCCAGTACTTC.